Listed below are T cell receptor beta chains from one sample, sequenced in a study of T cell changes during pregnancy in multiple sclerosis. This table comes from immunoSEQ multiplex PCR, and its TCRdb copy is limited to in-frame clones, with some not included. The table includes 90,000 to 100,000 clones, about 92% detected once. The specimen was peripheral blood, collected in the first trimester of pregnancy. The receptors were gathered from a female donor with multiple sclerosis, enrolled in a pregnancy study. The CDR3 runs from the conserved cysteine through the conserved F or W. A D gene is named only where the DNA matches it firmly. Clone size appears in some rows only: once, few, many, or a class for an expanded clone.

d_call: NA
clone_size: NA
v_call: TRBV27
j_call: TRBJ1-2
cdr3_nt: TGTGCCAGCAGTTCTGACAAAGACAGCGCTGGCTACACCTTC
cdr3_aa: CASSSDKDSAGYTF

d_call: TRBD1
clone_size: NA
v_call: TRBV5-1
j_call: TRBJ1-4
cdr3_nt: TGCGCCAGCAGCGTAACCCAGGGGGCTAATGAAAAACTGTTTTTT
cdr3_aa: CASSVTQGANEKLFF

d_call: TRBD2
clone_size: NA
v_call: TRBV5-1
j_call: TRBJ2-1
cdr3_nt: TGCGCCAGCAGCTTGCGGCCTCGGGCTAGCGGGAGTTTATCCTACAATGAGCAGTTCTTC
cdr3_aa: CASSLRPRASGSLSYNEQFF

d_call: NA
clone_size: once
v_call: TRBV21-1
j_call: TRBJ2-2
cdr3_nt: TGTGCCAGCAGCAAAGGGGCCCGGACAGGCAGGGGATACACCGGGGAGCTGTTTTTT
cdr3_aa: CASSKGARTGRGYTGELFF

d_call: NA
clone_size: NA
v_call: TRBV11-2
j_call: TRBJ2-3
cdr3_nt: TGTGCCAGCAGCTTAGACGGGAGCACAGATACGCAGTATTTT
cdr3_aa: CASSLDGSTDTQYF

d_call: NA
clone_size: NA
v_call: TRBV18
j_call: TRBJ2-1
cdr3_nt: TGTGCCAGCTCACCGAAATTACAGGGACCTGAGCAGTTCTTC
cdr3_aa: CASSPKLQGPEQFF

d_call: TRBD2
clone_size: NA
v_call: TRBV9
j_call: TRBJ2-1
cdr3_nt: TGTGCCAGCAGCGTAGGAGGGACTAGCGGGAGACTATATGAGCAGTTCTTC
cdr3_aa: CASSVGGTSGRLYEQFF

d_call: NA
clone_size: NA
v_call: TRBV19
j_call: TRBJ2-2
cdr3_nt: TGTGCCAGTAGTATGTCAGGGTATGTGACCGGGGAGCTGTTTTTT
cdr3_aa: CASSMSGYVTGELFF

d_call: TRBD2
clone_size: NA
v_call: TRBV6-1
j_call: TRBJ2-2
cdr3_nt: TGTGCCAGCAGCATAGCGGGAGGCGGAACCGGGGAGCTGTTTTTT
cdr3_aa: CASSIAGGGTGELFF

d_call: TRBD1
clone_size: NA
v_call: TRBV7-9
j_call: TRBJ2-7
cdr3_nt: TGTGCCAGCAGCCAGAGGGGACAGGGGGCTTACGAGCAGTACTTC
cdr3_aa: CASSQRGQGAYEQYF

d_call: NA
clone_size: NA
v_call: TRBV10-3
j_call: TRBJ2-3
cdr3_nt: TGTGCCATCAGTGTTAGGGAGACGGGCACAGATACGCAGTATTTT
cdr3_aa: CAISVRETGTDTQYF

d_call: TRBD2
clone_size: NA
v_call: TRBV11-2
j_call: TRBJ2-2
cdr3_nt: TGTGCCAGCAGCTTAGGGCGGGAGAAGGCCGGGGAGCTGTTTTTT
cdr3_aa: CASSLGREKAGELFF

d_call: NA
clone_size: NA
v_call: TRBV6-5
j_call: TRBJ2-5
cdr3_nt: TGTGCCAGCAGCCCCGGCAGGGAGACCCAGTACTTC
cdr3_aa: CASSPGRETQYF

d_call: TRBD1
clone_size: NA
v_call: TRBV4-2
j_call: TRBJ1-5
cdr3_nt: TGTGCCAGCAGCGATCTACCCTCCGGGACAGGGGTGCGTCAGCCCCAGCATTTT
cdr3_aa: CASSDLPSGTGVRQPQHF

d_call: NA
clone_size: few
v_call: TRBV2
j_call: TRBJ1-3
cdr3_nt: TGTGCCAAACAGGGAGCTGGAAACACCATATATTTT
cdr3_aa: CAKQGAGNTIYF

d_call: NA
clone_size: NA
v_call: TRBV27
j_call: TRBJ2-2
cdr3_nt: TGTGCCAGCAGTTTCTTTAACACCGGGGAGCTGTTTTTT
cdr3_aa: CASSFFNTGELFF

d_call: TRBD2
clone_size: NA
v_call: TRBV28
j_call: TRBJ2-1
cdr3_nt: TGTGCCAGCAGTTTATTTCGGCTAGCGGGAGGTACTCATGAGCAGTTCTTC
cdr3_aa: CASSLFRLAGGTHEQFF

d_call: NA
clone_size: NA
v_call: TRBV5-1
j_call: TRBJ2-7
cdr3_nt: TGCGCCAGCAGCTATAACAGGGTCACCTACGAGCAGTACTTC
cdr3_aa: CASSYNRVTYEQYF

d_call: NA
clone_size: NA
v_call: TRBV30
j_call: TRBJ1-1
cdr3_nt: TGTGCTTGTACACGGGAGTGGACTGAAGCTTTCTTT
cdr3_aa: CACTREWTEAFF

d_call: NA
clone_size: NA
v_call: TRBV5-1
j_call: TRBJ2-7
cdr3_nt: TGCGCCAGCAGCTCCTTACAGGGTCAGCAGTACTTC
cdr3_aa: CASSSLQGQQYF

d_call: NA
clone_size: NA
v_call: TRBV19
j_call: TRBJ2-1
cdr3_nt: TGTGCCAGTAGTTACGGTACCTACAATGAGCAGTTCTTC
cdr3_aa: CASSYGTYNEQFF

d_call: NA
clone_size: NA
v_call: TRBV7-2
j_call: TRBJ2-3
cdr3_nt: TGTGCCAGCAGCGTGGCGACCCCCGGGGCAGATACGCAGTATTTT
cdr3_aa: CASSVATPGADTQYF

d_call: TRBD2
clone_size: NA
v_call: TRBV6-5
j_call: TRBJ2-7
cdr3_nt: TGTGCCAGCAGTGCGGGTAGCGGGGGCTACGAGCAGTACTTC
cdr3_aa: CASSAGSGGYEQYF

d_call: NA
clone_size: NA
v_call: TRBV6-1
j_call: TRBJ2-6
cdr3_nt: TGTGCCAGCGGGGCAGTCTCTGGGGCCAACGTCCTGACTTTC
cdr3_aa: CASGAVSGANVLTF

d_call: NA
clone_size: NA
v_call: TRBV5-4
j_call: TRBJ1-1
cdr3_nt: TGTGCCAGCAGCCCCCCGTCGATGGGGGCGAGGACTGAAGCTTTCTTT
cdr3_aa: CASSPPSMGARTEAFF

d_call: NA
clone_size: NA
v_call: TRBV4-1
j_call: TRBJ2-3
cdr3_nt: TGCGCCAGCAGCCTCAGGGGGCTCGCGGGAGCAACAGATACGCAGTATTTT
cdr3_aa: CASSLRGLAGATDTQYF

d_call: NA
clone_size: NA
v_call: TRBV19
j_call: TRBJ2-1
cdr3_nt: TGTGCCAGTAGTATATACGGCTTAGCGGCCTCCTACAATGAGCAGTTCTTC
cdr3_aa: CASSIYGLAASYNEQFF

d_call: TRBD2
clone_size: NA
v_call: TRBV9
j_call: TRBJ2-3
cdr3_nt: TGTGCCAGCAGCGTAGAGGGGGGACTAGCGGGACCGGCAGATACGCAGTATTTT
cdr3_aa: CASSVEGGLAGPADTQYF

d_call: NA
clone_size: NA
v_call: TRBV28
j_call: TRBJ1-5
cdr3_nt: TGTGCCAGCAGTTTACGGGGAGGGGTCAATCAGCCCCAGCATTTT
cdr3_aa: CASSLRGGVNQPQHF

d_call: NA
clone_size: few
v_call: TRBV19
j_call: TRBJ1-1
cdr3_nt: TGTGCCAGCAGACACCGCAGCATGAACACTGAAGCTTTCTTT
cdr3_aa: CASRHRSMNTEAFF

d_call: NA
clone_size: few
v_call: TRBV27
j_call: TRBJ2-1
cdr3_nt: TGTGCCAGCAGTTTAGTCCCAGCGGCCTACAATGAGCAGTTCTTC
cdr3_aa: CASSLVPAAYNEQFF

d_call: NA
clone_size: NA
v_call: TRBV19
j_call: TRBJ2-2
cdr3_nt: TGTGCCAGTTTGGCCAGGGCCGGCGGGGAGCTGTTTTTT
cdr3_aa: CASLARAGGELFF

d_call: TRBD1
clone_size: NA
v_call: TRBV25-1
j_call: TRBJ1-3
cdr3_nt: TGTGCCAGCAACAGGGGGCCTGGAAACACCATATATTTT
cdr3_aa: CASNRGPGNTIYF

d_call: TRBD2
clone_size: once
v_call: TRBV6-6
j_call: TRBJ2-5
cdr3_nt: TGTGCCAGCAGTTACTCAATGGGACTAGCGGGAGAGACCCAGTACTTC
cdr3_aa: CASSYSMGLAGETQYF

d_call: NA
clone_size: once
v_call: TRBV27
j_call: TRBJ1-2
cdr3_nt: TGTGCCAGCAGCCCAGGGTTTGACTATGGCTACACCTTC
cdr3_aa: CASSPGFDYGYTF

d_call: NA
clone_size: NA
v_call: TRBV2
j_call: TRBJ2-2
cdr3_nt: TGTGCCAGCACCTGGACAGTCTTGAATACCGGGGAGCTGTTTTTT
cdr3_aa: CASTWTVLNTGELFF

d_call: NA
clone_size: NA
v_call: TRBV30
j_call: TRBJ2-1
cdr3_nt: TGTGCCTGGAGCAAACAAATCTCCTACAATGAGCAGTTCTTC
cdr3_aa: CAWSKQISYNEQFF

d_call: TRBD2
clone_size: NA
v_call: TRBV2
j_call: TRBJ2-3
cdr3_nt: TGTGCCAGCAGTGAAGTTGGGGTGGGACTAGCGGGACGCACAGATACGCAGTATTTT
cdr3_aa: CASSEVGVGLAGRTDTQYF

d_call: NA
clone_size: NA
v_call: TRBV7-9
j_call: TRBJ2-7
cdr3_nt: TGTGCCAGCAGCTTAGGAGGTGGCATTTTGGTTTACTTC
cdr3_aa: CASSLGGGILVYF

d_call: NA
clone_size: NA
v_call: TRBV28
j_call: TRBJ2-4
cdr3_nt: TGTGCCAGCAGCCCGGGGTTCGACCAGACCAAAAACATTCAGTACTTC
cdr3_aa: CASSPGFDQTKNIQYF

d_call: NA
clone_size: NA
v_call: TRBV5-1
j_call: TRBJ1-1
cdr3_nt: TGCGCCAGCAGTTTGAATGGGGGCAGGAACACTGAAGCTTTCTTT
cdr3_aa: CASSLNGGRNTEAFF

d_call: TRBD2
clone_size: NA
v_call: TRBV6-1
j_call: TRBJ2-1
cdr3_nt: TGTGCCAGCAGTGTCCTAGCGGGAGGTAACAATGAGCAGTTCTTC
cdr3_aa: CASSVLAGGNNEQFF

d_call: NA
clone_size: NA
v_call: TRBV30
j_call: TRBJ2-5
cdr3_nt: TGTGCCTGGAGCGCTTCCGGGAGTAAGACCCAGTACTTC
cdr3_aa: CAWSASGSKTQYF

d_call: TRBD2
clone_size: NA
v_call: TRBV9
j_call: TRBJ2-3
cdr3_nt: TGTGCCAGCAGCTCCCAGGCGTGGCTAGCGGCAACAGATACGCAGTATTTT
cdr3_aa: CASSSQAWLAATDTQYF

d_call: NA
clone_size: NA
v_call: TRBV15
j_call: TRBJ2-2
cdr3_nt: TGTGCCACCAGCAGAAGGCGAACAGGGAACACCGGGGAGCTGTTTTTT
cdr3_aa: CATSRRRTGNTGELFF

d_call: TRBD1
clone_size: NA
v_call: TRBV10-3
j_call: TRBJ1-1
cdr3_nt: TGTGCCATCAGAGGACAGGACCTTGAAGCTTTCTTT
cdr3_aa: CAIRGQDLEAFF

d_call: NA
clone_size: NA
v_call: TRBV5-1
j_call: TRBJ1-3
cdr3_nt: TGCGCCAGCAGCCCCGGACAGCCGACTGCGGACACCATATATTTT
cdr3_aa: CASSPGQPTADTIYF

d_call: TRBD2
clone_size: NA
v_call: TRBV9
j_call: TRBJ2-2
cdr3_nt: TGTGCCAGCAGCGTGGGGACTAGCGGGAGAGCGAACACCGGGGAGCTGTTTTTT
cdr3_aa: CASSVGTSGRANTGELFF

d_call: TRBD2
clone_size: NA
v_call: TRBV6-1
j_call: TRBJ2-1
cdr3_nt: TGTGCCAGCACAAGACTAGCGGGAGGTAATGAGCAGTTCTTC
cdr3_aa: CASTRLAGGNEQFF